A selection of T cell receptor beta chains follows, all from one sample in a study of T cell repertoires in cytomegalovirus infection. For these receptors, no antigen is known. Via MiXCR, TCRdb re-called the reads, giving one row per CDR3 protein. The profile shows approximately 730,000 distinct CDR3 sequences, just under 30% of them singletons. Source: cultured CD8+ T cells from PBMCs, taken from culture after CMV antigen stimulation. Receptor source: a human donor in good health (CMV status not recorded). Some clones in this sample may be carry-over from other donors' samples. The CDR3 runs from the conserved cysteine through the conserved F or W. Each record gives: D gene, J gene, V gene, clone size, CDR3 DNA, CDR3 protein. The D gene is left open where the match is weak. Size values are once, few and many counts, or a class for expanded clones, and some rows have none.

.	TRBJ2-7	TRBV27	many	TGCGCCAGCAGCTTGGTCAGCTCCTACGAGCAGTACTTC	CASSLVSSYEQYF
.	TRBJ2-6	TRBV10-3	.	TGTGCCATCAGTGAGACCCTAACAGGGCCTGGGGCCAACGTCCTGACTTTC	CAISETLTGPGANVLTF
.	TRBJ2-7	TRBV27	.	TGTGCCAGCAGTTTGACCTCACCAGCCGAGGGATACGAGCAGTACTTC	CASSLTSPAEGYEQYF
TRBD2	TRBJ2-1	TRBV2	.	TGTGCCAGCAGTGAGGGTCTAGCGGCTCACAATGAGCAGTTCTTC	CASSEGLAAHNEQFF
.	TRBJ2-1	TRBV2	.	TGTGCCAGCAGTGAAGGGGGGGGCCCCAACAATGAGCAGTTCTTC	CASSEGGGPNNEQFF
.	TRBJ1-1	TRBV10-3	.	TGTGCCTTCAGTGACTTCGGCCCCATCGAGGCGGGGACTGAAGCTTTCTTT	CAFSDFGPIEAGTEAFF
.	TRBJ1-2	TRBV7-6	.	TGTGCCAGCAGCTTAGTCGGGGGGCCTGACTATGGCTACACCTTC	CASSLVGGPDYGYTF
.	TRBJ2-1	TRBV7-9	many	TGTGCCAGCCGCGGCGAGGGCCGTACACTCAGGGCCTACAATGAGCAGTTCTTC	CASRGEGRTLRAYNEQFF
.	TRBJ1-2	TRBV6-1	.	TGTGCCAGCATTCCCACAAGCCCGACCTATGGCTACACCTTC	CASIPTSPTYGYTF
.	TRBJ2-2	TRBV6-1	few	TGTGCCAGCAGTGGAGAGGTTTACACCGGGGAGCTGTTTTTT	CASSGEVYTGELFF
.	TRBJ2-1	TRBV7-6	.	TGTGCCAGCAGATTAAGAGAGCAGTTCTTC	CASRLREQFF
TRBD1	TRBJ1-2	TRBV7-9	.	TGTGCCAGCAGCTTCGGACAGGGGCGGGATGGCTACACCTTC	CASSFGQGRDGYTF
.	TRBJ2-2	TRBV7-6	.	TGTGCCAGCAGCTTCCCTTCGGTCGGGGGGCCCAACACCGGGGAGCTGTTTTTT	CASSFPSVGGPNTGELFF
.	TRBJ1-1	TRBV6-2/TRBV6-3	.	TGTGCCAGCAGCACCCTTGAGGGTTGGGTCACTGAAGCTTTCTTT	CASSTLEGWVTEAFF